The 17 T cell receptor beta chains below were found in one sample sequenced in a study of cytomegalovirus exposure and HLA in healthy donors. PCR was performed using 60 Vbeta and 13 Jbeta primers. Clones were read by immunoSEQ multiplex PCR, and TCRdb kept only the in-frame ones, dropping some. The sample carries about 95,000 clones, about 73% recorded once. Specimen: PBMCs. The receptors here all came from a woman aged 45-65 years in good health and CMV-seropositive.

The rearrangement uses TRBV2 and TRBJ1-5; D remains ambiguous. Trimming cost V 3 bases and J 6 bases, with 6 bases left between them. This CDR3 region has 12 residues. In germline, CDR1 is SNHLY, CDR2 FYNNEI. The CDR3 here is CASSEFGQPQHF. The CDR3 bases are TGTGCCAGCAGTGAGTTCGGTCAGCCCCAGCATTTT.

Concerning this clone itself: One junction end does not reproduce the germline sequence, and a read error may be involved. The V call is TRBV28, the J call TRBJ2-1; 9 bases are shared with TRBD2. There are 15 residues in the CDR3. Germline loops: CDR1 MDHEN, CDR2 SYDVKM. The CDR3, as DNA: TGTGCCAGCAGTCCCCCGGGACTAGCCCCCAATAAGCAGTTCTTC. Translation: CASSPPGLAPNKQFF.

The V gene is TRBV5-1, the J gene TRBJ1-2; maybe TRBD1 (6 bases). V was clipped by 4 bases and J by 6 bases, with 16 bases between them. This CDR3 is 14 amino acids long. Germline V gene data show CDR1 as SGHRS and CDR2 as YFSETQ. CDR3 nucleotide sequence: TGCGCCAGCAGCCTTAGCGGGACACAGAATGGCTACACCTTC. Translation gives CASSLSGTQNGYTF.

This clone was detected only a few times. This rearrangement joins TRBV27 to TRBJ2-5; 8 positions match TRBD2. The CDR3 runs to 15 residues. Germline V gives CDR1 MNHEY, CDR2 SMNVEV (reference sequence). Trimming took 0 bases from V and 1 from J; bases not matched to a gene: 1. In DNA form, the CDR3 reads TGTGCCAGCAGTTTATCTAGCGGGATCCAAGAGACCCAGTACTTC. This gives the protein CASSLSSGIQETQYF.

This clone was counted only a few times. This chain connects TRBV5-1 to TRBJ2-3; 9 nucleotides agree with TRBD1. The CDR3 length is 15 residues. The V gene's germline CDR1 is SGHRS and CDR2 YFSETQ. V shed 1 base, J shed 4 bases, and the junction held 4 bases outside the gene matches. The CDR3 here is CASSLLTGGADTQYF. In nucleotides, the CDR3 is TGCGCCAGCAGCTTGTTGACAGGGGGAGCAGATACGCAGTATTTT.

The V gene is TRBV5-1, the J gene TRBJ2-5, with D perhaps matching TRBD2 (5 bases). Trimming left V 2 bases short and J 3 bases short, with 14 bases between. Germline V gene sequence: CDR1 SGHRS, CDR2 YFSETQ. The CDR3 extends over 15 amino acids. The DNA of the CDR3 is TGCGCCAGCAGCTTAACGGGAACGCCCGAAGAGACCCAGTACTTC. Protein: CASSLTGTPEETQYF.

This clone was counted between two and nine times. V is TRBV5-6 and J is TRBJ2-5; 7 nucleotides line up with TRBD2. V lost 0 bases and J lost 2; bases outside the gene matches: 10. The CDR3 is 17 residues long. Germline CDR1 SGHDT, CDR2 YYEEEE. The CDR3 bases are TGTGCCAGCAGCTTGGTTTTTCTCGGGAGGCTTCAAGAGACCCAGTACTTC. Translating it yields CASSLVFLGRLQETQYF.

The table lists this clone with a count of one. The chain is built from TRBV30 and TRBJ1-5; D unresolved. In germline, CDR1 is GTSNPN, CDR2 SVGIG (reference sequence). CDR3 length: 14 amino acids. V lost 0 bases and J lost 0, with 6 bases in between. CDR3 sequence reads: CAWSVANSNQPQHF. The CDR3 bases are TGTGCCTGGAGTGTGGCAAATAGCAATCAGCCCCAGCATTTT.

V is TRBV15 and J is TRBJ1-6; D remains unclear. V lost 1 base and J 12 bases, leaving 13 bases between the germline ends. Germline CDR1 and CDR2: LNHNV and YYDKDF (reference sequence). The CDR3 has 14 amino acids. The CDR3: CATSRGRTQEPLHF. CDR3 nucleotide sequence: TGTGCCACCAGCAGAGGGCGCACTCAGGAACCCCTCCACTTT.

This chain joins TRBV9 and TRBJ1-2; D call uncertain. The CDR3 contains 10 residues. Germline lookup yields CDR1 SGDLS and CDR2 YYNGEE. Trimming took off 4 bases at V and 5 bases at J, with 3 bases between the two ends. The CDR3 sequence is CASSSYGYTF. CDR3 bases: TGTGCCAGCAGCTCGTATGGCTACACCTTC.

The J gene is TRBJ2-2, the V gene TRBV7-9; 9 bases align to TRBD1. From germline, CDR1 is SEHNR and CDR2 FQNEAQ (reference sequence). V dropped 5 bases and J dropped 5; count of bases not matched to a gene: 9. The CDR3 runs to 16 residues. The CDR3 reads CASSIPGQGRTGELFF. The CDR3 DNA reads TGTGCCAGCAGCATCCCGGGACAGGGTCGAACCGGGGAGCTGTTTTTT. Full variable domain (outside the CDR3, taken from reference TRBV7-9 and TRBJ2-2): DTGVSQNPRHKITKRGQNVTFRCDPISEHNRLYWYRQTLGQGPEFLTYFQNEAQLEKSRLLSDRFSAERPKGSFSTLEIQRTEQGDSAMYLCASSIPGQGRTGELFFGEGSRLTVL.

CDR3 nucleotides: TGTGCCAGCACCCTCAGGGGGGGCAATCAGCCCCAGCATTTT. Translated: CASTLRGGNQPQHF. The chain couples TRBV27 to TRBJ1-5; 7 bases align to TRBD1. This CDR3 is built from 14 residues. J lost 2 bases, V lost 7 bases, and 5 bases had no gene match. The V gene's germline CDR1 is MNHEY and CDR2 SMNVEV (reference sequence).

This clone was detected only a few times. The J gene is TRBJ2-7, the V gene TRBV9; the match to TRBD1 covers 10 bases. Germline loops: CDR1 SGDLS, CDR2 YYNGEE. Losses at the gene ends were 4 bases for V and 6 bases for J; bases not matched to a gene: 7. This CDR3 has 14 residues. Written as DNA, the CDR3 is TGTGCCAGCAGCTCAGGGACAGGGGAGAGCGAGCAGTACTTC. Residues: CASSSGTGESEQYF.

The CDR3 is CASSVGTGSHNEQFF. CDR3 DNA sequence: TGTGCCAGCAGCGTAGGGACAGGGTCCCACAATGAGCAGTTCTTC. The chain is built from TRBV9 and TRBJ2-1; TRBD1 agrees at 8 bases. CDR3 size: 15 residues. V shed 0 bases, J shed 5 bases, and the junction held 4 bases outside the gene matches. Germline V CDR1 and CDR2: SGDLS, YYNGEE.

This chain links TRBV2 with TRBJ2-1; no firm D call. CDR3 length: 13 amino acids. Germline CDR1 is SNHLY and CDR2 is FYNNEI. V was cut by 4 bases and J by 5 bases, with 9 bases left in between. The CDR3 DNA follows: TGTGCCAGCAGTGTGGGCCTCAACAATGAGCAGTTCTTC. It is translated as CASSVGLNNEQFF.

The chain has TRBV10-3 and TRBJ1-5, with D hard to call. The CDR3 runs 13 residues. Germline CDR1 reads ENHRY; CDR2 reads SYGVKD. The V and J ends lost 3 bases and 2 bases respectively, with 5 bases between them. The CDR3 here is CAISDEGNQPQHF. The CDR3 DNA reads TGTGCCATCAGTGATGAGGGCAATCAGCCCCAGCATTTT.

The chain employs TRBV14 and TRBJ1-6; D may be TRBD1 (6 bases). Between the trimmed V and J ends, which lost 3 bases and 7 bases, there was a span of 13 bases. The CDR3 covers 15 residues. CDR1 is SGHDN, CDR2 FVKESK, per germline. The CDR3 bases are TGTGCCAGCAGCCATGGACAGTCACCAAATTCACCCCTCCACTTT. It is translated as CASSHGQSPNSPLHF.